The 27 T cell receptor beta chains below were found in one sample sequenced in a study of blood T cell repertoires in COVID-19. Sequenced by immunoSEQ multiplex PCR; TCRdb stores in-frame clones only, minus some. The profile shows a few hundred thousand clones, 75% to 85% of them singletons. Specimen: peripheral blood. Receptors were obtained from a woman in her thirties or forties who had recovered from COVID-19.

V is TRBV27 and J is TRBJ1-1; 7 nucleotides align to TRBD1. Per the germline V gene, CDR1 is MNHEY and CDR2 is SMNVEV (reference sequence). V lost 2 bases, J lost 3 bases, and 12 bases stayed unmatched. The CDR3 covers 17 residues. This CDR3 is CASSLRTGRFSDTEAFF. For the CDR3, the DNA is TGTGCCAGCAGTTTAAGGACAGGAAGGTTTTCGGACACTGAAGCTTTCTTT.

The J gene is TRBJ2-3, the V gene TRBV3-1 (or the pseudogene TRBV3-2), with D possibly matching TRBD1 (5 bases). CDR1 is LGHDT and CDR2 is YNNKEL in the germline V gene (reference sequence). This CDR3 is 15 amino acids long. With 3 bases removed from V and 4 bases from J, the gap between germline ends came to 14 bases. CDR3 in DNA: TGTGCCAGCAGCCACACTCCGCAGGGTGCAGATACGCAGTATTTT. Amino acid sequence: CASSHTPQGADTQYF.

The genes are TRBV2 and TRBJ2-1; 9 bases are shared with TRBD2. After removal of 6 bases from V and 15 bases from J, the junction contained 6 bases not matched to a gene. Germline V lookup: CDR1 SNHLY, CDR2 FYNNEI. CDR3 length: 11 amino acids. The CDR3 spells CASRGAGGAFF. The CDR3 DNA is TGTGCCAGCAGGGGAGCGGGGGGAGCGTTCTTC.

V is TRBV6-2 or TRBV6-3 and J is TRBJ1-2; no clear D gene. This CDR3 comprises 15 residues. Germline assignment: CDR1 MNHEY and CDR2 SVGEGT. Trimming stripped 0 bases from V and 8 bases from J, with 16 bases between. DNA for the CDR3: TGTGCCAGCAGTTACTCACCCAGGAATGTAGAAGGCTACACCTTC. Its protein is CASSYSPRNVEGYTF.

V is TRBV10-3 and J is TRBJ2-7, with a tentative D call TRBD1 (6 bases). Germline CDR1 reads ENHRY; CDR2 reads SYGVKD. The CDR3 consists of 14 residues. V lost 5 bases and J lost 1, with 12 bases in between. The CDR3 region has the DNA TGTGCCATCAGTACAACAGGGATTTCCTACGAGCAGTACTTC. Translation: CAISTTGISYEQYF.

The chain is built from TRBV6-5 and TRBJ1-1; 8 positions match TRBD1. This CDR3 is built from 14 residues. J was trimmed by 5 bases and V by 4 bases; bases with no gene match: 6. From germline, CDR1 is MNHEY and CDR2 SVGAGI. The CDR3 loop is CASSLQGARTEAFF. CDR3 nucleotides: TGTGCCAGCAGTTTGCAGGGGGCGCGAACTGAAGCTTTCTTT.

This clone was seen a handful of times. The chain links TRBV2 to TRBJ1-2, with 7 nucleotides matching TRBD1. The V and J ends lost 6 bases and 5 bases, in that order; junction bases with no gene match: 9. Germline lookup yields CDR1 SNHLY and CDR2 FYNNEI. The CDR3 is 14 residues long. The CDR3, as DNA: TGTGCCAGCAGCCAGACAGGGAAAGGGTATGGCTACACCTTC. Translation gives CASSQTGKGYGYTF.

The gene calls are TRBV7-9 and TRBJ1-1, with D unclear. V lost 2 bases, J lost 2 bases, and 15 bases lay in between. Looked up from germline, CDR1 is SEHNR and CDR2 is FQNEAQ (reference sequence). This CDR3 is built from 16 residues. The CDR3: CASSLLMGVPNTEAFF. In nucleotides, the CDR3 is TGTGCCAGCAGCTTACTAATGGGCGTCCCAAACACTGAAGCTTTCTTT.

The rearrangement joins TRBV7-6 to TRBJ2-5; D perhaps matches TRBD2 (6 bases). Deletions cut 1 base from V and 3 bases from J, with 15 bases between. Germline values: CDR1 SGHVS, CDR2 FNYEAQ. This CDR3 is built from 16 residues. The CDR3 here is CASSLVLLANKETQYF. CDR3 nucleotides: TGTGCCAGCAGCTTAGTTCTACTAGCAAATAAAGAGACCCAGTACTTC.

The chain couples TRBV28 to TRBJ1-4; D is undetermined. The CDR3 has 19 amino acids. V lost 5 bases, J lost 10 bases, and 32 bases lay in between. Germline CDR1 reads MDHEN; CDR2 reads SYDVKM. DNA of the CDR3: TGTGCCAGCAGTCAAACCCCATACCTTGCTCGAGATGGAGCGGGAAAACTGTTTTTT. Its translation is CASSQTPYLARDGAGKLFF.

CDR3 protein: CASGRSGGLSYNEQFF. DNA of the CDR3: TGCGCCAGCGGACGTAGCGGGGGGCTCTCCTACAATGAGCAGTTCTTC. The gene calls are TRBV5-1 and TRBJ2-1; 10 bases are shared with TRBD2. The junction had 7 bases not matched to a gene; V was cut back by 7 bases and J by 0 bases. CDR1 is SGHRS, CDR2 YFSETQ, per germline. The CDR3 is made up of 16 amino acids.

The table lists this clone with a few counts. The V gene is TRBV19, the J gene TRBJ1-6, with 7 bases lining up with TRBD1. The CDR3 is 15 amino acids. Per the germline V gene, CDR1 is LNHDA and CDR2 is SQIVND (reference sequence). Trimming at V came to 4 bases and at J to 6 bases, leaving 6 bases not matched to a gene. The CDR3 DNA sequence: TGTGCCAGTAGTACACGAACAGGGGTTAATTCACCCCTCCACTTT. Translation: CASSTRTGVNSPLHF.

This clone was counted a single time. The chain carries TRBV7-2 and TRBJ1-2, with TRBD1 matching over 9 bases. Germline lookup yields CDR1 SGHTA and CDR2 FQGNSA. With 4 bases clipped from V and 7 bases from J, the junction kept 10 bases outside the gene matches. CDR3 size: 15 residues. CDR3 bases: TGTGCCAGCAGCTCATACCGGGACAGGGACAGTGGCTACACCTTC. It specifies CASSSYRDRDSGYTF.

This rearrangement joins TRBV18 to TRBJ2-3; possible D gene TRBD2, 5 bases. Germline values: CDR1 KGHSH, CDR2 LQKENI. V lost 2 bases, J lost 2 bases, and 11 bases lay in between. The CDR3 runs to 15 residues. This CDR3 is CASSPGLAPTDTQYF. DNA for the CDR3: TGTGCCAGCTCACCAGGTCTAGCCCCCACAGATACGCAGTATTTT.

On this clone: Sequence at one end of the junction differs from germline and may be a read error. The DNA of the CDR3 is TGCGCCAGCAGCCATATGGAAGAAAAACTATTTTTT. Translation: CASSHMEEKLFF. The gene calls are TRBV4-1 and TRBJ1-4; D gene uncertain. Germline CDR1 and CDR2: MGHRA and YSYEKL. The CDR3 runs 12 residues.

The chain links TRBV7-9 to TRBJ1-3; no reliable D call. The CDR3 extends over 14 amino acids. The V gene's germline CDR1 is SEHNR and CDR2 FQNEAQ (reference sequence). Trimming left V 2 bases short and J 0 bases short, with 5 bases between. CDR3 in DNA: TGTGCCAGCAGCTTACTCTACTCTGGAAACACCATATATTTT. Its translation: CASSLLYSGNTIYF.

The rearrangement links TRBV5-1 to TRBJ1-5; the D is unclear. Germline assignment: CDR1 SGHRS and CDR2 YFSETQ. This CDR3 contains 14 residues. The V and J ends lost 4 bases and 4 bases respectively, with 12 bases between them. The CDR3 loop reads CASSPENRNQPQHF. The CDR3 coding sequence is TGCGCCAGCAGCCCGGAAAACAGAAATCAGCCCCAGCATTTT. Full variable domain (missing parts from reference TRBV5-1 and TRBJ1-5): KAGVTQTPRYLIKTRGQQVTLSCSPISGHRSVSWYQQTPGQGLQFLFEYFSETQRNKGNFPGRFSGRQFSNSRSEMNVSTLELGDSALYLCASSPENRNQPQHFGDGTRLSIL.

CDR3 sequence reads: CASSLEDSSTDTQYF. Written as DNA, the CDR3 is TGCGCCAGCAGCTTGGAGGACAGCAGCACAGATACGCAGTATTTT. The chain links TRBV5-1 to TRBJ2-3; possibly TRBD1 for D (6 bases). The CDR3 is 15 amino acids. The germline CDR1 and CDR2 sequences are SGHRS and YFSETQ. Deletions cut 0 bases from V and 0 bases from J, with 8 bases between.

The table lists this clone with a few counts. The J gene is TRBJ2-7, the V gene TRBV5-1; perhaps TRBD1 as D (6 bases). CDR1 and CDR2 (germline): SGHRS, YFSETQ. V gave up 5 bases and J gave up 0 bases, with 15 bases separating them. CDR3 length: 15 amino acids. CDR3 sequence reads: CASRFGDMSSYEQYF. The CDR3 DNA reads TGCGCCAGCAGATTCGGGGACATGAGCTCCTACGAGCAGTACTTC.

The V gene is TRBV18, the J gene TRBJ1-5; D unresolved. The CDR3 runs 13 residues. V was pared by 3 bases and J by 4 bases, with 7 bases between. The V gene's germline CDR1 is KGHSH and CDR2 LQKENI. In DNA, the CDR3 is TGTGCCAGCTCACCTTCAGAAAATCAGCCCCAGCATTTT. As protein: CASSPSENQPQHF.

V is TRBV4-1 and J is TRBJ2-7, with 10 bases lining up with TRBD2. This CDR3 comprises 16 residues. The germline CDR1 and CDR2 sequences are MGHRA and YSYEKL. The ends lost 4 bases at V and 0 bases at J; junction bases unmatched: 6. The CDR3 loop is CASSPELAGSSYEQYF. In DNA form, the CDR3 reads TGCGCCAGCAGCCCCGAACTAGCGGGGAGCTCCTACGAGCAGTACTTC.

CDR3 nucleotide sequence: TGTGCCAGCAGCCAAGACCACGCATCGCTAAACTATGGCTACACCTTC. Translation gives CASSQDHASLNYGYTF. The rearrangement joins TRBV14 to TRBJ1-2; unclear D gene. V was pared by 0 bases and J by 2 bases, with 13 bases between. The CDR3 extends over 16 amino acids. CDR1 and CDR2 from the germline V gene are SGHDN and FVKESK.

The rearrangement uses TRBV6-6 and TRBJ2-7; no clear D gene. Germline CDR1 is MNHNY and CDR2 is SVGAGI (reference sequence). This CDR3 contains 14 residues. Trimming took 2 bases from V and 8 from J, leaving 16 bases between them. The CDR3 nucleotides are TGTGCCAGCAGTTACCCGAGCCCCTATTGCCAGCAGTACTTC. It translates to CASSYPSPYCQQYF.

The chain couples TRBV7-9 to TRBJ2-3; D may be TRBD2 (5 bases). CDR3 size: 13 residues. Germline CDR1 is SEHNR and CDR2 is FQNEAQ (reference sequence). Trimming cost V 5 bases and J 5 bases, with 11 bases left between them. The CDR3 protein is CASSPLGLDTQYF. CDR3 nucleotides: TGTGCCAGCAGCCCCTTAGGACTAGATACGCAGTATTTT.

CDR3 amino acids: CASSINQGVTGELFF. In DNA, the CDR3 is TGTGCCAGTAGTATTAATCAGGGGGTCACCGGGGAGCTGTTTTTT. This sequence joins TRBV19 and TRBJ2-2; 7 bases match TRBD1. The CDR3 extends over 15 amino acids. Germline CDR1 reads LNHDA; CDR2 reads SQIVND (reference sequence). V trimming: 3 bases; J trimming: 4 bases; junction bases outside the gene matches: 5.

The chain uses TRBV12-5 and TRBJ2-5, with TRBD1 identical over 7 bases. The CDR3 consists of 14 residues. Trimming took 5 bases from V and 4 from J; bases not matched to a gene: 7. Germline loops: CDR1 LGHNT, CDR2 FRNRAP. The CDR3 protein is CASGTGQYLETQYF. DNA for the CDR3: TGTGCTAGTGGTACGGGACAGTACTTAGAGACCCAGTACTTC.

This clone was picked up one time. The gene calls are TRBV2 and TRBJ1-3; D is perhaps TRBD1 (6 bases). V was cut by 2 bases and J by 7 bases, with 12 bases left in between. The CDR3 sequence is 14 residues long. The germline gives CDR1 SNHLY, CDR2 FYNNEI. This CDR3 is CASSEQGMANTIYF. For the CDR3, the DNA is TGTGCCAGCAGTGAACAGGGGATGGCGAACACCATATATTTT.